The rows below give T cell receptor beta chains drawn from one sample of a study of tumor-infiltrating lymphocytes in primary liver carcinoma. TCRdb called the multiplex PCR reads again in MiXCR, with one record for every CDR3 protein. This table holds about 110,000 distinct CDR3 sequences, about 59% found once. The specimen was liver tumor tissue from sampling region 1. These receptor sequences come from a woman in her sixties with primary liver carcinoma and hepatitis B virus infection. The CDR3 runs from the conserved cysteine through the conserved F or W. Fields, in order: clone size, J gene, CDR3 length, V gene, D gene, CDR3 protein, CDR3 DNA. The D gene is left open where the match is weak. The size field is filled for only some rows; it gives once, few, many or a size class.

abundance: NA
j_gene: TRBJ1-2
len: 13
v_gene: TRBV5-1
d_gene: NA
CDR3aa: CASNWGQGNGYTF
CDR3nt: TGCGCCAGCAACTGGGGGCAGGGGAATGGCTACACCTTC

abundance: NA
j_gene: TRBJ2-5
len: 14
v_gene: TRBV28
d_gene: TRBD2
CDR3aa: CASSSSPRLASPHF
CDR3nt: TGTGCCAGCAGTTCATCTCCGAGACTAGCGTCCCCGCACTTC

abundance: NA
j_gene: TRBJ2-3
len: 16
v_gene: TRBV18
d_gene: TRBD2
CDR3aa: CASSPPRTRGSDTQYF
CDR3nt: TGTGCCAGCTCACCACCTAGGACTAGAGGGTCGGATACGCAGTATTTT

abundance: NA
j_gene: TRBJ2-2
len: 15
v_gene: TRBV13
d_gene: NA
CDR3aa: CASSPRGWNTEELFF
CDR3nt: TGTGCCAGCAGCCCTCGGGGGTGGAACACCGAGGAGCTGTTTTTT

abundance: many
j_gene: TRBJ2-3
len: 16
v_gene: TRBV7-8
d_gene: NA
CDR3aa: CASSPVWGTNTDTQYF
CDR3nt: TGTGCCAGCAGCCCCGTGTGGGGAACAAACACAGATACGCAGTATTTT

abundance: NA
j_gene: TRBJ2-5
len: 14
v_gene: TRBV28
d_gene: NA
CDR3aa: CTSSSLREQETQYF
CDR3nt: TGTACCAGCAGCTCCCTCCGGGAGCAAGAGACCCAGTACTTC

abundance: NA
j_gene: TRBJ1-3
len: 15
v_gene: TRBV11-2
d_gene: NA
CDR3aa: CASSLEGDFGNTIYF
CDR3nt: TGTGCCAGCAGCTTGGAGGGGGACTTTGGGAACACCATATATTTT

abundance: NA
j_gene: TRBJ1-1
len: 15
v_gene: TRBV6-5
d_gene: NA
CDR3aa: CASSYSGGSNTEALF
CDR3nt: TGTGCCAGCAGTTATTCCGGGGGCTCGAACACTGAAGCTCTCTTT

abundance: NA
j_gene: TRBJ2-3
len: 17
v_gene: TRBV10-1
d_gene: NA
CDR3aa: CPSSESGSGGGSDTQYF
CDR3nt: TGCCCCAGCAGTGAGTCAGGATCTGGCGGAGGGTCAGATACGCAGTATTTT

abundance: few
j_gene: TRBJ1-1
len: 14
v_gene: TRBV7-3
d_gene: NA
CDR3aa: CASSYAGRGTEAFF
CDR3nt: TGTGCCAGCAGCTACGCAGGTCGGGGCACTGAAGCTTTCTTT

abundance: many
j_gene: TRBJ2-5
len: 15
v_gene: TRBV12-5
d_gene: TRBD1
CDR3aa: CASGLTGEYQETQYF
CDR3nt: TGTGCTAGTGGTCTGACAGGGGAGTACCAAGAGACCCAGTACTTC

abundance: NA
j_gene: TRBJ1-2
len: 15
v_gene: TRBV11-2
d_gene: NA
CDR3aa: CASTNTMDPDHDYTF
CDR3nt: TGTGCCAGCACGAACACAATGGACCCAGATCATGACTACACCTTC

abundance: NA
j_gene: TRBJ2-1
len: 16
v_gene: TRBV6-4
d_gene: TRBD2
CDR3aa: CASAILAGAGYNEQFF
CDR3nt: TGTGCCAGCGCCATCTTAGCGGGAGCGGGGTACAATGAGCAGTTCTTC

abundance: NA
j_gene: TRBJ2-3
len: 16
v_gene: TRBV5-1
d_gene: TRBD2
CDR3aa: CASKASGGRSTDTQYF
CDR3nt: TGCGCCAGCAAGGCTAGCGGGGGACGGAGCACAGATACGCAGTATTTT

abundance: NA
j_gene: TRBJ2-3
len: 15
v_gene: TRBV11-2
d_gene: TRBD1
CDR3aa: CTSGAQGSETDTQYF
CDR3nt: TGTACCAGCGGCGCACAGGGGTCAGAGACAGATACGCAGTATTTT

abundance: NA
j_gene: TRBJ2-7
len: 18
v_gene: TRBV5-8
d_gene: TRBD1
CDR3aa: CASSSVRDRGISSYEQYF
CDR3nt: TGTGCCAGCAGCTCGGTCCGGGACAGGGGAATCAGCTCCTACGAGCAGTACTTC

abundance: many
j_gene: TRBJ1-1
len: 13
v_gene: TRBV10-3
d_gene: TRBD1
CDR3aa: CAIRNTGGTEAFF
CDR3nt: TGTGCCATCAGGAACACAGGGGGCACTGAAGCTTTCTTT

abundance: NA
j_gene: TRBJ1-1
len: 13
v_gene: TRBV29-1
d_gene: TRBD1
CDR3aa: CSVGTGAGAEAFF
CDR3nt: TGCAGCGTTGGGACAGGCGCGGGGGCTGAGGCTTTCTTT

abundance: many
j_gene: TRBJ1-4
len: 14
v_gene: TRBV11-2
d_gene: NA
CDR3aa: CASSPGKGNEKLFF
CDR3nt: TGTGCCAGCAGCCCAGGGAAGGGGAATGAAAAACTGTTTTTT

abundance: few
j_gene: TRBJ2-7
len: 18
v_gene: TRBV28
d_gene: NA
CDR3aa: CASFKSLGQPRSPYEQYF
CDR3nt: TGTGCCAGCTTTAAGTCATTGGGACAACCCCGATCCCCCTACGAGCAGTACTTC

abundance: NA
j_gene: TRBJ2-3
len: 16
v_gene: TRBV11-2
d_gene: NA
CDR3aa: CASSIVGGVGTDTQYF
CDR3nt: TGTGCCAGCAGCATAGTTGGCGGTGTTGGCACAGATACGCAGTATTTT

abundance: NA
j_gene: TRBJ2-3
len: 14
v_gene: TRBV7-3
d_gene: NA
CDR3aa: CVSSRQGQTDTQYF
CDR3nt: TGTGTCAGCAGCAGACAAGGACAGACAGATACGCAGTATTTT

abundance: NA
j_gene: TRBJ2-5
len: 15
v_gene: TRBV11-1
d_gene: NA
CDR3aa: CASSLRPATKGTQYF
CDR3nt: TGTGCCAGCAGCTTACGACCAGCGACGAAAGGGACCCAGTACTTC

abundance: NA
j_gene: TRBJ2-7
len: 16
v_gene: TRBV28
d_gene: NA
CDR3aa: CASSKLQGARTYEQYF
CDR3nt: TGTGCCAGCAGTAAACTACAGGGTGCGAGGACCTACGAGCAGTACTTC

abundance: few
j_gene: TRBJ2-1
len: 14
v_gene: TRBV5-1
d_gene: NA
CDR3aa: CATHPGSSYNEQFF
CDR3nt: TGCGCCACCCACCCCGGAAGCTCCTACAATGAGCAGTTCTTC

abundance: NA
j_gene: TRBJ2-1
len: 15
v_gene: TRBV7-3
d_gene: NA
CDR3aa: CASSGGTPPYNEQFF
CDR3nt: TGTGCCAGCAGCGGCGGGACGCCCCCCTACAATGAGCAGTTCTTC

abundance: once
j_gene: TRBJ1-1
len: 14
v_gene: TRBV28
d_gene: NA
CDR3aa: CASWAGDGGIEAFF
CDR3nt: TGTGCCAGTTGGGCAGGGGATGGAGGCATTGAAGCCTTCTTT

abundance: NA
j_gene: TRBJ1-1
len: 14
v_gene: TRBV19
d_gene: NA
CDR3aa: CASSNTYGDAEAFF
CDR3nt: TGTGCCAGTAGTAACACATATGGAGACGCTGAAGCTTTCTTT

abundance: NA
j_gene: TRBJ1-2
len: 14
v_gene: TRBV19
d_gene: NA
CDR3aa: CASSIGFDTGGYTF
CDR3nt: TGTGCCAGTAGTATCGGTTTCGACACGGGTGGCTACACCTTC

abundance: many
j_gene: TRBJ2-7
len: 13
v_gene: TRBV12-3/TRBV12-4
d_gene: NA
CDR3aa: CASSFSDYYEQYF
CDR3nt: TGTGCCAGCAGTTTTTCCGACTACTACGAGCAGTACTTC

abundance: many
j_gene: TRBJ1-5
len: 14
v_gene: TRBV6-1
d_gene: NA
CDR3aa: CASSEFRENQPQHF
CDR3nt: TGTGCCAGCAGTGAATTCAGGGAGAATCAGCCCCAGCATTTT

abundance: NA
j_gene: TRBJ2-2
len: 15
v_gene: TRBV12-3/TRBV12-4
d_gene: TRBD2
CDR3aa: CASTLGGRGTGELFF
CDR3nt: TGTGCCAGCACCCTAGGTGGGAGGGGCACCGGGGAGTTGTTTTTT

abundance: NA
j_gene: TRBJ2-2
len: 16
v_gene: TRBV6-1
d_gene: TRBD1
CDR3aa: CASRAGIGGRTWELFF
CDR3nt: TGTGCCAGCAGGGCCGGGATAGGGGGCCGGACCTGGGAGCTGTTTTTT

abundance: NA
j_gene: TRBJ1-6
len: 15
v_gene: TRBV6-5
d_gene: NA
CDR3aa: CASSYSGSVGSLLQF
CDR3nt: TGTGCCAGCAGTTACTCTGGGAGTGTTGGATCACTCCTCCAATTT

abundance: NA
j_gene: TRBJ2-2
len: 14
v_gene: TRBV28
d_gene: NA
CDR3aa: CASRLPSVTGELFF
CDR3nt: TGTGCCAGCAGGCTTCCGTCGGTGACCGGGGAGCTGTTTTTT

abundance: many
j_gene: TRBJ1-5
len: 15
v_gene: TRBV6-1
d_gene: NA
CDR3aa: CASSAISKPNQPQHF
CDR3nt: TGTGCCAGCAGCGCCATCTCCAAACCCAATCAGCCCCAGCATTTT

abundance: NA
j_gene: TRBJ2-6
len: 15
v_gene: TRBV5-6
d_gene: NA
CDR3aa: CVSSLGASEANVLTF
CDR3nt: TGTGTCAGCAGCTTGGGGGCATCCGAGGCCAACGTCCTGACTTTC

abundance: many
j_gene: TRBJ2-7
len: 14
v_gene: TRBV6-6
d_gene: NA
CDR3aa: CASSEQGTSYEQYF
CDR3nt: TGTGCCAGCAGCGAACAGGGTACGAGTTACGAGCAGTACTTC

abundance: NA
j_gene: TRBJ2-1
len: 14
v_gene: TRBV11-3
d_gene: TRBD2
CDR3aa: CANSEKREEGHQFF
CDR3nt: TGTGCCAACAGCGAAAAGCGGGAGGAGGGACACCAATTCTTC

abundance: few
j_gene: TRBJ2-1
len: 16
v_gene: TRBV5-1
d_gene: NA
CDR3aa: CASSLEGQAAGNEQFF
CDR3nt: TGCGCCAGCAGCTTGGAGGGGCAGGCGGCGGGCAATGAGCAGTTCTTC

abundance: NA
j_gene: TRBJ1-1
len: 18
v_gene: TRBV6-1
d_gene: NA
CDR3aa: CASSEALRDPTGNTEAFF
CDR3nt: TGTGCCAGCAGTGAAGCGCTTAGGGACCCTACAGGGAATACTGAAGCTTTCTTT

abundance: NA
j_gene: TRBJ2-5
len: 14
v_gene: TRBV11-3
d_gene: NA
CDR3aa: CADSLFRDGGTQYF
CDR3nt: TGTGCCGACAGCTTATTCAGGGACGGCGGGACCCAGTACTTC

abundance: NA
j_gene: TRBJ1-1
len: 14
v_gene: TRBV5-4
d_gene: TRBD1
CDR3aa: CARSSGQAYTEAFF
CDR3nt: TGTGCCAGAAGCTCGGGACAGGCATACACTGAAGCTTTCTTT

abundance: once
j_gene: TRBJ2-1
len: 16
v_gene: TRBV11-2
d_gene: TRBD2
CDR3aa: CATEVTAGVMYNEQFF
CDR3nt: TGTGCCACAGAGGTGACAGCGGGAGTAATGTACAATGAACAGTTCTTC

abundance: many
j_gene: TRBJ2-3
len: 18
v_gene: TRBV6-2/TRBV6-3
d_gene: NA
CDR3aa: CASSYRDLQASFTDTQYF
CDR3nt: TGTGCCAGCAGTTACCGGGACTTACAAGCGTCCTTCACAGATACGCAGTATTTT

abundance: few
j_gene: TRBJ2-1
len: 12
v_gene: TRBV28
d_gene: NA
CDR3aa: CASSTNPGGSVF
CDR3nt: TGTGCCAGCAGCACCAACCCCGGGGGTTCTGTCTTC

abundance: NA
j_gene: TRBJ2-1
len: 17
v_gene: TRBV6-1
d_gene: TRBD2
CDR3aa: CATLPFLAGAFYNEEFF
CDR3nt: TGTGCCACCCTCCCGTTCCTAGCGGGAGCCTTCTACAATGAGGAGTTTTTC

abundance: NA
j_gene: TRBJ2-3
len: 14
v_gene: TRBV11-3
d_gene: NA
CDR3aa: CAISFVQGGDTQYF
CDR3nt: TGTGCCATCAGCTTTGTGCAGGGGGGAGATACGCAGTATTTT

abundance: NA
j_gene: TRBJ2-1
len: 15
v_gene: TRBV11-3
d_gene: TRBD2
CDR3aa: CASSPGTSGDLELYF
CDR3nt: TGTGCCAGCAGCCCCGGGACTAGCGGGGACCTTGAGCTGTACTTC

abundance: NA
j_gene: TRBJ2-1
len: 16
v_gene: TRBV11-3
d_gene: NA
CDR3aa: CASSFRLSGVNNEQFF
CDR3nt: TGTGCCAGCAGCTTCCGGCTATCGGGGGTCAACAATGAGCAGTTCTTC

abundance: few
j_gene: TRBJ2-7
len: 14
v_gene: TRBV28
d_gene: NA
CDR3aa: CASWTSRDPYEQYF
CDR3nt: TGTGCCAGCTGGACTTCCCGGGACCCCTACGAGCAGTACTTC

abundance: once
j_gene: TRBJ2-3
len: 17
v_gene: TRBV4-1
d_gene: TRBD2
CDR3aa: CASSQESPGGGTDTQYF
CDR3nt: TGCGCCAGCAGCCAAGAATCGCCGGGAGGGGGCACAGATACGCAGTATTTT

abundance: NA
j_gene: TRBJ2-1
len: 15
v_gene: TRBV28
d_gene: NA
CDR3aa: CTSGGGQGAYNEQFF
CDR3nt: TGTACCAGCGGCGGGGGGCAGGGGGCCTACAATGAGCAGTTCTTC

abundance: many
j_gene: TRBJ2-1
len: 20
v_gene: TRBV6-1
d_gene: TRBD2
CDR3aa: CASSEARGTPGLKRYNEQFF
CDR3nt: TGTGCCAGCAGTGAAGCGCGGGGGACCCCAGGTCTTAAACGGTACAATGAGCAGTTCTTC

abundance: NA
j_gene: TRBJ2-7
len: 15
v_gene: TRBV11-2
d_gene: TRBD2
CDR3aa: CASSLGRGLVPKQYF
CDR3nt: TGTGCCAGCAGCTTAGGGAGGGGACTAGTTCCCAAGCAGTACTTC